Below, 18 T cell receptor beta chains from the same sample are listed, as sequenced in a study of blood T cell repertoires in COVID-19. TCRdb's table, derived via immunoSEQ multiplex PCR, lists solely in-frame clones and lacks some. The table has 100,000 to 150,000 clones, 65% to 80% seen once; the top ten hold 5% to 8%. The material sequenced was peripheral blood. All receptors come from an older man with acute or convalescent COVID-19.

This CDR3 reads CASSQTGRLGNTIYF. The CDR3 bases are TGTGCCAGCAGTCAGACAGGGCGTCTCGGAAACACCATATATTTT. The chain carries TRBV6-5 and TRBJ1-3; TRBD1 aligns across 7 bases. The CDR3 contains 15 residues. V was pared by 5 bases and J by 4 bases, with 8 bases of the junction left unmatched. Germline V lookup: CDR1 MNHEY, CDR2 SVGAGI.

The CDR3 protein is CASSAGGTIAGELFF. The CDR3 DNA is TGCGCCAGCAGCGCAGGGGGAACGATTGCCGGGGAGCTGTTTTTT. The V gene is TRBV5-1, the J gene TRBJ2-2, with TRBD1 matching 7 bases. The CDR3 is 15 amino acids. CDR1 and CDR2 from the germline V gene are SGHRS and YFSETQ. Trimming took 4 bases from V and 6 from J; bases not matched to a gene: 9. Full variable domain (remainder filled in from reference TRBV5-1 and TRBJ2-2): KAGVTQTPRYLIKTRGQQVTLSCSPISGHRSVSWYQQTPGQGLQFLFEYFSETQRNKGNFPGRFSGRQFSNSRSEMNVSTLELGDSALYLCASSAGGTIAGELFFGEGSRLTVL.

V gene TRBV6-6 combines with J gene TRBJ2-1; 7 bases fit TRBD1. Losses at the gene ends were 5 bases for V and 4 bases for J; bases not matched to a gene: 8. Germline V lookup: CDR1 MNHNY, CDR2 SVGAGI (reference sequence). The CDR3 extends over 15 amino acids. This chain's CDR3 is CASSHRDRNYNEQFF. The CDR3 coding sequence is TGTGCCAGCAGTCACCGGGACAGAAATTACAATGAGCAGTTCTTC.

In nucleotides, the CDR3 is TGTGCCATCAGGGGCAGTTCTAATTCACCCCTCCACTTT. Its protein product is CAIRGSSNSPLHF. V and J are TRBV10-3 and TRBJ1-6; D is ambiguous. CDR1 is ENHRY and CDR2 is SYGVKD in the germline V gene. V gave up 6 bases and J gave up 6 bases, with 9 bases separating them. CDR3 size: 13 residues.

The J gene is TRBJ2-2, the V gene TRBV7-9; D not certain. The CDR3 has 15 amino acids. V lost 1 base to trimming and J lost 1 base, with 7 bases between them. CDR1 SEHNR and CDR2 FQNEAQ come from the germline V gene (reference sequence). The CDR3: CASSLEPGNTGELFF. The CDR3 region has the DNA TGTGCCAGCAGCTTAGAGCCAGGGAACACCGGGGAGCTGTTTTTT.

The chain uses TRBV6-4 and TRBJ2-7, with TRBD2 matching over 8 bases. CDR1 and CDR2 (germline): MRHNA, SNTAGT. The CDR3 is 15 amino acids. J lost 2 bases, V lost 3 bases, and 6 bases had no gene match. The CDR3 is CASSEASGPAYEQYF. For the CDR3, the DNA is TGTGCCAGCAGTGAGGCTAGCGGGCCCGCCTACGAGCAGTACTTC.

This clone was seen a few times. V usage is TRBV7-7 and J usage is TRBJ2-2, with a tentative D call TRBD1 (6 bases). The CDR3 consists of 15 residues. Germline V gives CDR1 SSHAT, CDR2 FNYEAQ (reference sequence). Trimming pared 0 bases from V and 6 bases from J, leaving 11 bases between. The CDR3 is CASSLAPRGAGELFF. CDR3 coding DNA: TGTGCCAGCAGCTTAGCGCCCAGGGGAGCCGGGGAGCTGTTTTTT.

This sequence joins TRBV28 and TRBJ1-5; D is undetermined. The V end lost 4 bases, the J end lost 11 bases, and 12 bases lay between the germline ends. Germline values: CDR1 MDHEN, CDR2 SYDVKM. This CDR3 contains 12 residues. The CDR3 bases are TGTGCCAGCAGTTCGGACGGGAAGGCCCAGCATTTT. Protein sequence: CASSSDGKAQHF.

This rearrangement joins TRBV6-4 to TRBJ1-3; 7 nucleotides agree with TRBD1. Per the germline V gene, CDR1 is MRHNA and CDR2 is SNTAGT. This CDR3 spans 16 amino acids. Trimming removed 8 bases from V and 2 bases from J; junction bases left unmatched: 12. CDR3 in amino acids: CASAKGRGPPGNTIYF. As DNA, the CDR3 is TGTGCCAGCGCCAAAGGAAGGGGGCCTCCTGGAAACACCATATATTTT.

The CDR3 DNA sequence: TGTGCCAGCAGCCCGATCGAGAACCCGGGACAGGGGATTGAAGCTTTCTTT. It yields the protein CASSPIENPGQGIEAFF. The chain joins TRBV7-9 to TRBJ1-1, with 10 bases matching TRBD1. The length of the CDR3 is 17 residues. Germline assignment: CDR1 SEHNR and CDR2 FQNEAQ (reference sequence). J lost 7 bases, V lost 5 bases, and 16 bases had no gene match.

V gene TRBV4-3 combines with J gene TRBJ1-2, with D unclear. Between the trimmed V and J ends, which lost 4 bases and 6 bases, there was a span of 15 bases. The CDR3 covers 14 residues. Germline-derived CDR1 and CDR2 are LGHNA and YSLEER. CDR3 sequence (DNA): TGCGCCAGCAGCCTTCTCTTGGTGGAGGATGGCTACACCTTC. This gives the protein CASSLLLVEDGYTF.

This chain links TRBV2 with TRBJ2-7, with 10 bases identical to TRBD1. Unmatched junction bases numbered 7, after V lost 6 bases and J lost 5 bases. This CDR3 region has 14 residues. The germline V gene has CDR1 SNHLY and CDR2 FYNNEI. CDR3 nucleotides: TGTGCCAGCAGATGGGACAGGGGAACTAACGAGCAGTACTTC. Its protein is CASRWDRGTNEQYF.

V is TRBV15 and J is TRBJ2-1; TRBD2 matches 9 bases. The CDR3 has 17 residues. J was trimmed by 6 bases and V by 1 base; bases with no gene match: 10. Germline-derived CDR1 and CDR2 are LNHNV and YYDKDF (reference sequence). This chain's CDR3 is CATSRGFSGSQGNEQFF. In nucleotides, the CDR3 is TGTGCCACCAGCAGAGGATTTAGCGGGAGTCAAGGCAATGAGCAGTTCTTC.

The CDR3 here is CASSSSGTAGNTIYF. CDR3 DNA: TGTGCCAGCAGCTCCTCCGGGACAGCCGGAAACACCATATATTTT. The chain recombines TRBV7-9 with TRBJ1-3, with 7 nucleotides matching TRBD1. J lost 4 bases, V lost 4 bases, and 7 bases had no gene match. The CDR3 runs 15 residues. CDR1 is SEHNR and CDR2 is FQNEAQ in the germline V gene (reference sequence).

The rearrangement links TRBV2 to TRBJ1-1; D gene unclear. The V gene lost 8 bases and the J gene lost 5 bases, with 15 bases spanning the gap. Germline lookup yields CDR1 SNHLY and CDR2 FYNNEI. This CDR3 comprises 13 residues. The CDR3 loop is CASLRDRKTEAFF. The CDR3 nucleotides are TGTGCCAGCCTCCGAGATCGAAAGACTGAAGCTTTCTTT.

The chain recombines TRBV3-1 (or the pseudogene TRBV3-2) with TRBJ2-5, with 12 bases that match TRBD2. The CDR3 runs to 14 residues. With 5 bases clipped from V and 3 bases from J, the junction kept 1 base outside the gene matches. Germline V gene lookup returns CDR1 LGHDT and CDR2 YNNKEL (reference sequence). CDR3 sequence: CASSSSGGEETQYF. The CDR3 DNA reads as TGTGCCAGCAGCTCTAGCGGGGGGGAAGAGACCCAGTACTTC.

The V call is TRBV2, the J call TRBJ2-3; 9 nucleotides agree with TRBD1. CDR1 SNHLY and CDR2 FYNNEI come from the germline V gene. The CDR3 loop spans 13 amino acids. The V and J ends lost 5 bases and 6 bases, in that order; junction bases with no gene match: 3. CDR3 amino acids: CASSRDRGDTQYF. CDR3 DNA: TGTGCCAGCAGTCGCGACAGGGGGGATACGCAGTATTTT.

This rearrangement joins TRBV7-2 to TRBJ1-5; D is perhaps TRBD1 (6 bases). The CDR3 runs to 17 residues. The V end lost 3 bases, the J end lost 0 bases, and 15 bases lay between the germline ends. The germline V gene has CDR1 SGHTA and CDR2 FQGNSA. This chain's CDR3 is CASSFHSGQNSNQPQHF. The CDR3 coding sequence is TGTGCCAGCAGCTTTCACTCTGGACAGAATAGCAATCAGCCCCAGCATTTT.